The 2 T cell receptor beta chains presented below share a single source sample, sequenced in a study of a mutant IDH1 vaccine in newly diagnosed glioma. TCRdb's copy holds only in-frame clones and misses some; the assay was immunoSEQ multiplex PCR. Altogether some 30,000 clones are present, around 89% being singletons, with the ten largest covering roughly 20%. Documented time point: week 11, during vaccination. Every single dose of the vaccine, 300 ug of mutant IDH1 20-mer peptide, came with topical imiquimod. No antigens are known for them. The source was PBMCs, collected from a glioma patient whose treatment included an IDH1 peptide vaccine. The receptors derive from a man aged 18 to 30 with glioma.

The gene calls are TRBV19 and TRBJ2-7, with 10 bases identical to TRBD2. The V gene's germline CDR1 is LNHDA and CDR2 SQIVND (reference sequence). This CDR3 spans 16 amino acids. Germline trimming cut 10 bases from V and 0 bases from J; bases unmatched to any gene: 12. Written as DNA, the CDR3 is TGTGCCACTAGCAGAAGGGCTAGCGGGAGCTCCTACGAGCAGTACTTC. Residues: CATSRRASGSSYEQYF. The complete variable domain, with remaining parts taken from reference TRBV19 and TRBJ2-7, reads DGGITQSPKYLFRKEGQNVTLSCEQNLNHDAMYWYRQDPGQGLRLIYYSQIVNDFQKGDIAEGYSVSREKKESFPLTVTSAQKNPTAFYLCATSRRASGSSYEQYFGPGTRLTVT.

J is TRBJ2-7 and V is TRBV19; 8 nucleotides align to TRBD2. V lost 7 bases to trimming and J lost 6 bases; unmatched junction nucleotides: 23. Looked up from germline, CDR1 is LNHDA and CDR2 is SQIVND (reference sequence). CDR3 length: 18 amino acids. CDR3 sequence: CASNPNPGLGPLTGEQYF. The DNA for the CDR3 is TGTGCCAGTAATCCAAACCCGGGACTAGGGCCATTGACGGGCGAGCAGTACTTC.